This T cell receptor beta chain was identified in a study of T-cell memory formation after mild COVID-19. Trimming removed 3 bases from V and 8 bases from J, with 13 bases in between. The germline V gene has CDR1 ENHRY and CDR2 SYGVKD. The CDR3 covers 13 residues. TCRdb reanalysed the 5' RACE reads using MiXCR and keeps one entry per CDR3 protein. Of roughly 40,000 distinct CDR3 sequences listed, less than 8% are singletons. This clonotype was found many times. This clonotype was obtained from an adult who had mild COVID-19 (a few samples of this study predate the infection). Cell type and time point are not known. Sequencing was done on a sample of PBMCs or a T cell subset sorted from them (not recorded which). The chain links TRBV10-3 to TRBJ1-2; maybe TRBD1 (6 bases). The CDR3 region has the DNA TGTGCCATCAGTGAATTGGGGGGCTGGGGCTACACCTTC. Amino acids: CAISELGGWGYTF.